This entry concerns a single T cell receptor (beta chain). CDR1 and CDR2 (germline): ENHRY, SYGVKD. This CDR3 is built from 14 residues. J was trimmed by 4 bases and V by 7 bases; bases with no gene match: 7. These data are taken from a study of blood T cell repertoires in COVID-19. Only in-frame clones appear in the TCRdb table, and some are missing; sequencing was by immunoSEQ multiplex PCR. The sample lists tens of thousands of clones, 80% to 90% occurring once. Specimen: peripheral blood. V and J are TRBV10-3 and TRBJ1-1, with 9 bases identical to TRBD1. The clonotype originates from a man aged 55 to 70 with acute or convalescent COVID-19. CDR3 protein: CAINTGGDGTEAFF. The CDR3, as DNA: TGTGCCATCAACACAGGGGGCGATGGCACTGAAGCTTTCTTT.